This T cell receptor beta chain derives from a study of cytomegalovirus exposure and HLA in healthy donors. At the level of the study: The 600 to 800 first-cohort repertoires shared a platform with the 110 or so validation repertoires, as reported in a later analysis.

Here immunoSEQ multiplex PCR was the method, and the copy in TCRdb shows in-frame clones only, minus some. This sample carries some 170,000 clones, approximately 86% of them seen once, and the ten largest clones take less than 3%. Trimming at V came to 10 bases and at J to 3 bases, leaving 11 bases not matched to a gene. The CDR3 length is 14 residues. CDR1 is MNHEY, CDR2 SVGAGI, per germline. On this clone: Antigen: not known.

Study-wide findings and caveats: A few CMV-associated chains proved CMV antigen-specific in vitro.

The sample consisted of PBMCs. The chain links TRBV6-5 to TRBJ2-7; 8 nucleotides line up with TRBD1. This TCR derives from a young man in good health and CMV-seropositive. CDR3 nucleotide sequence: TGTGCCACCGCCCACGGACAGGGAAGCTACGAGCAGTACTTC. It translates to CATAHGQGSYEQYF.